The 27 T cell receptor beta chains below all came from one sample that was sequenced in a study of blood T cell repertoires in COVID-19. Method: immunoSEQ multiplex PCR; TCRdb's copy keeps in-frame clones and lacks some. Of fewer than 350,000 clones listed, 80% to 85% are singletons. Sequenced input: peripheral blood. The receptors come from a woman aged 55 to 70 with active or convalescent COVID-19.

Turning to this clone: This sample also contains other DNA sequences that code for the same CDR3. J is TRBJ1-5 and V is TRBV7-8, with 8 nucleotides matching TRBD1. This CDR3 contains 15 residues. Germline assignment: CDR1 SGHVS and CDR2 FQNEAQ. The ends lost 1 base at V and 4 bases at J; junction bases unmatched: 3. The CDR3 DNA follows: TGTGCCAGCAGCTTAGGGACAGGGCGTAATCAGCCCCAGCATTTT. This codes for CASSLGTGRNQPQHF.

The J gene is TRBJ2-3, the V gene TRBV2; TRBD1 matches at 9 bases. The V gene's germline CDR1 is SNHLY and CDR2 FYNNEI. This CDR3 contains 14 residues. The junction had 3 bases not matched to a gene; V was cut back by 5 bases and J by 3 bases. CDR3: CASSSGTGTDTQYF. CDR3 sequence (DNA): TGTGCCAGCAGTTCCGGGACAGGGACAGATACGCAGTATTTT.

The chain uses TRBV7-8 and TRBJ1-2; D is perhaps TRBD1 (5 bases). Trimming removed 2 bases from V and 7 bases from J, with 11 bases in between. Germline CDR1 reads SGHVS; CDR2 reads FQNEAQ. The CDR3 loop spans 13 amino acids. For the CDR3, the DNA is TGTGCCAGCAGCTTACGGGGGGAAGGTGGCTACACCTTC. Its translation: CASSLRGEGGYTF.

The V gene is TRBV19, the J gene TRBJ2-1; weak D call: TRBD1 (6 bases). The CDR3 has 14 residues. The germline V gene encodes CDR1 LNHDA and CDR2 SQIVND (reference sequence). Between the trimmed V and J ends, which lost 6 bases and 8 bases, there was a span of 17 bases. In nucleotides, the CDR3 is TGTGCCAGTAGAGGGGAGCAGGGGTTCGATGAGCAGTTCTTC. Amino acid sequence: CASRGEQGFDEQFF.

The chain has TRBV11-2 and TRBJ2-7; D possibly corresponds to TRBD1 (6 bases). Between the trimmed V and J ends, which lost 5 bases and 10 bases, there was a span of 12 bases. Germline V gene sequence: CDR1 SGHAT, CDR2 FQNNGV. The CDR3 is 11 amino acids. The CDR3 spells CASSPRDTQYF. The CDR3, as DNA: TGTGCCAGCAGCCCCCGGGACACCCAGTACTTC.

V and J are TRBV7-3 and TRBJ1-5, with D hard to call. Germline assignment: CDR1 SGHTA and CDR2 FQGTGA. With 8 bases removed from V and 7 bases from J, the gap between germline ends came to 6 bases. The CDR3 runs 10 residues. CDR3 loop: CASPPQPQHF. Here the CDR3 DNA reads TGTGCCAGCCCTCCCCAGCCCCAGCATTTT.

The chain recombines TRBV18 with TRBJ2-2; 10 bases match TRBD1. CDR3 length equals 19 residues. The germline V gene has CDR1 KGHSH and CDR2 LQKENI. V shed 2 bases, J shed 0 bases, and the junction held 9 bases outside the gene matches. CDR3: CASSPGDRGHDANTGELFF. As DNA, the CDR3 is TGTGCCAGCTCACCAGGGGACAGGGGACATGATGCGAACACCGGGGAGCTGTTTTTT.

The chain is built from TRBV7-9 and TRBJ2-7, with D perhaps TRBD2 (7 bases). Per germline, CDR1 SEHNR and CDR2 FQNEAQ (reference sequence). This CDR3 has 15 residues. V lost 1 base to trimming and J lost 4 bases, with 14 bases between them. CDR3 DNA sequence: TGTGCCAGCAGCTTAGGCGGGGGCAGGATATACGAGCAGTACTTC. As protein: CASSLGGGRIYEQYF.

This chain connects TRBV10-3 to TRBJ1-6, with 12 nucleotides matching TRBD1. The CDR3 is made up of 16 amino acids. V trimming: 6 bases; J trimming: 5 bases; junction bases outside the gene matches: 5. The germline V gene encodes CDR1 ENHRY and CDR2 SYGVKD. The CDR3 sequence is CAIRMGQGADNSPLHF. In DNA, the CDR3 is TGTGCCATCAGGATGGGACAGGGGGCGGATAATTCACCCCTCCACTTT.

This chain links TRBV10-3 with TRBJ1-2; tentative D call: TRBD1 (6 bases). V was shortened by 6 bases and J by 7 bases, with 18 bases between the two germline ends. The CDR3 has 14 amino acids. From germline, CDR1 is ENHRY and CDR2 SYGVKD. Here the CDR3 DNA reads TGTGCCATCAGGCCAGGGGAATACACTATTGGCTACACCTTC. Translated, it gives CAIRPGEYTIGYTF.

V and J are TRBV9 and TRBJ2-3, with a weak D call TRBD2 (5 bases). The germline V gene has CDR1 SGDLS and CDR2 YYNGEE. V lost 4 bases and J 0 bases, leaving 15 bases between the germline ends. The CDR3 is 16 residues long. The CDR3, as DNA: TGTGCCAGCAGCCCCCGGACTTCCTCCAGCACAGATACGCAGTATTTT. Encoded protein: CASSPRTSSSTDTQYF.

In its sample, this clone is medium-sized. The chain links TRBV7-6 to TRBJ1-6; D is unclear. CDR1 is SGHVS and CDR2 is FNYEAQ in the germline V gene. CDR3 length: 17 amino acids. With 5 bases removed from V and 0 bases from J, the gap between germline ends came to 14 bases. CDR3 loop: CASSPRGLSSYNSPLHF. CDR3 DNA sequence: TGTGCCAGCAGCCCCCGTGGTCTGAGCTCCTATAATTCACCCCTCCACTTT.

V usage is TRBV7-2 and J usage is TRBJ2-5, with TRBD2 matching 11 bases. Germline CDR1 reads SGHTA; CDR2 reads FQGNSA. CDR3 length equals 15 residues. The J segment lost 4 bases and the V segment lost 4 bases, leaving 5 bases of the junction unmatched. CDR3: CASSSGLAGGETQYF. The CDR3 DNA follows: TGTGCCAGCAGCTCAGGACTAGCGGGCGGAGAGACCCAGTACTTC.

CDR3 residues: CASRQTGGGFYNEQFF. Here the CDR3 DNA reads TGTGCCAGCAGGCAGACAGGGGGGGGATTCTACAATGAGCAGTTCTTC. V and J are TRBV3-1 (or the pseudogene TRBV3-2) and TRBJ2-1; TRBD1 matches 9 bases. Germline-derived CDR1 and CDR2 are LGHDT and YNNKEL (reference sequence). This CDR3 spans 16 amino acids. V trimming: 6 bases; J trimming: 3 bases; junction bases outside the gene matches: 9.

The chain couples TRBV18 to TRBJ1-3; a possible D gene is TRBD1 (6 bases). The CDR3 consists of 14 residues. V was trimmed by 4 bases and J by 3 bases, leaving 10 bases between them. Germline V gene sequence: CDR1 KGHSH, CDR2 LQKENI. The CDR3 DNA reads TGTGCCAGCTCACGTACAGGGATTGGAAACACCATATATTTT. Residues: CASSRTGIGNTIYF.

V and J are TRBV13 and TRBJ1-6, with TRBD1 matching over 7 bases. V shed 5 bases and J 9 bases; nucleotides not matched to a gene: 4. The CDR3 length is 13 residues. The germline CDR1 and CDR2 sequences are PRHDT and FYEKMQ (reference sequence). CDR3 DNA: TGTGCCAGCAGCCGAAACAGGGGTTCACCCCTCCACTTT. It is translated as CASSRNRGSPLHF. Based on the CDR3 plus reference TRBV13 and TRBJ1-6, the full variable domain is AAGVIQSPRHLIKEKRETATLKCYPIPRHDTVYWYQQGPGQDPQFLISFYEKMQSDKGSIPDRFSAQQFSDYHSELNMSSLELGDSALYFCASSRNRGSPLHFGNGTRLTVT.

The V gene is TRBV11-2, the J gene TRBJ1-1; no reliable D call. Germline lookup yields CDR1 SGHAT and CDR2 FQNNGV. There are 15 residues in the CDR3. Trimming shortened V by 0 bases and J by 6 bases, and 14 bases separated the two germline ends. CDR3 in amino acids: CASSLDRKIRSEAFF. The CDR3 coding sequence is TGTGCCAGCAGCTTAGATCGCAAGATCAGGTCTGAAGCTTTCTTT.

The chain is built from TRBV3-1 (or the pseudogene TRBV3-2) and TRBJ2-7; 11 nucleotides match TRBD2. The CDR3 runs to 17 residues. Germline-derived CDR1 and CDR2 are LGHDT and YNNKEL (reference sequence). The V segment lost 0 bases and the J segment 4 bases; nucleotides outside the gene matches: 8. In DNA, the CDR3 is TGTGCCAGCAGCCAAGACCTAACTAGCGGGGGACGTTACGAGCAGTACTTC. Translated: CASSQDLTSGGRYEQYF.

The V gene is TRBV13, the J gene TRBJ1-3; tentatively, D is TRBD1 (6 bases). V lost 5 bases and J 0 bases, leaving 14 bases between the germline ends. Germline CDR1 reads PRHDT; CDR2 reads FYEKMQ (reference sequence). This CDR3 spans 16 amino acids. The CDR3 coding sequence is TGTGCCAGCAGCGGCGACAGGTCTTACTCTGGAAACACCATATATTTT. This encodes CASSGDRSYSGNTIYF.

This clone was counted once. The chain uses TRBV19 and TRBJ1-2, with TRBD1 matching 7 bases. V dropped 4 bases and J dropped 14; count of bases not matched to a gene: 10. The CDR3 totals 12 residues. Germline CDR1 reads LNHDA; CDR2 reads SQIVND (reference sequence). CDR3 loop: CASSTYRGPRTF. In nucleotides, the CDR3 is TGTGCCAGTAGTACGTACAGGGGCCCAAGAACCTTC.

CDR3 nucleotide sequence: TGTGCCACCAGTGATTGGGGACTCAATGAGCAGTTCTTC. Translation gives CATSDWGLNEQFF. The chain employs TRBV24-1 and TRBJ2-1; TRBD2 is a possible D gene (6 bases). Trimming pared 2 bases from V and 6 bases from J, leaving 7 bases between. The CDR3 extends over 13 amino acids. The germline gives CDR1 KGHDR, CDR2 SFDVKD.

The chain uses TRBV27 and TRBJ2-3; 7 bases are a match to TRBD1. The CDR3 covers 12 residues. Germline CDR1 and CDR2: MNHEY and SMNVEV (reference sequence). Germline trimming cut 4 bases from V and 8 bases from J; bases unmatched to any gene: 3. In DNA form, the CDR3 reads TGTGCCAGCAGTTACAGGGGTACTACGCAGTATTTT. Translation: CASSYRGTTQYF.

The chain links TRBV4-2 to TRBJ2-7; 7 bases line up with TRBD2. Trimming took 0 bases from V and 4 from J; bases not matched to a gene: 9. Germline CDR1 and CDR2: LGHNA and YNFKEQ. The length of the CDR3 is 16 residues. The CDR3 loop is CASSQDLRTSPYEQYF. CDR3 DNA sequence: TGTGCCAGCAGCCAAGATCTCCGGACTAGTCCGTACGAGCAGTACTTC.

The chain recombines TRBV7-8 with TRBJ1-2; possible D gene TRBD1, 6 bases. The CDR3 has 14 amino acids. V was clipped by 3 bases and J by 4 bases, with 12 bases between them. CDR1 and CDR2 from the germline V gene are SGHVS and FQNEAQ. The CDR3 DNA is TGTGCCAGCAGCTTGGACCGACAGGCCTATGGCTACACCTTC. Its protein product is CASSLDRQAYGYTF.

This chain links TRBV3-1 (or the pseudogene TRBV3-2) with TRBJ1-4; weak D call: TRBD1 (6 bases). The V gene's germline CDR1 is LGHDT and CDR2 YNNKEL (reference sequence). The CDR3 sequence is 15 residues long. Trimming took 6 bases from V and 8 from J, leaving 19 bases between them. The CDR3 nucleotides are TGTGCCAGCAGTAGGCTCACAGGGAGCGGAGAAAAACTGTTTTTT. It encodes CASSRLTGSGEKLFF.

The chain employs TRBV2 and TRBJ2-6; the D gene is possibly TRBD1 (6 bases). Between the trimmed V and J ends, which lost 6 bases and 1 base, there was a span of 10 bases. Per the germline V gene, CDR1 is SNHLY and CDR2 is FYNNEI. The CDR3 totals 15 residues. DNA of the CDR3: TGTGCCAGCAGACTCACAGGGTCTGGGGCCAACGTCCTGACTTTC. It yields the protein CASRLTGSGANVLTF.

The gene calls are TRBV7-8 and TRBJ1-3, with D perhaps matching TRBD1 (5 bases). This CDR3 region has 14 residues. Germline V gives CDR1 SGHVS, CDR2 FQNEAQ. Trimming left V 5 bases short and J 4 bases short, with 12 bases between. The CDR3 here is CASSVVGAGNTIYF. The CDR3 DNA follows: TGTGCCAGCAGCGTCGTAGGGGCGGGAAACACCATATATTTT. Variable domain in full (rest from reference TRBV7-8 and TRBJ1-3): GAGVSQSPRYKVAKRGQDVALRCDPISGHVSLFWYQQALGQGPEFLTYFQNEAQLDKSGLPSDRFFAERPEGSVSTLKIQRTQQEDSAVYLCASSVVGAGNTIYFGEGSWLTVV.